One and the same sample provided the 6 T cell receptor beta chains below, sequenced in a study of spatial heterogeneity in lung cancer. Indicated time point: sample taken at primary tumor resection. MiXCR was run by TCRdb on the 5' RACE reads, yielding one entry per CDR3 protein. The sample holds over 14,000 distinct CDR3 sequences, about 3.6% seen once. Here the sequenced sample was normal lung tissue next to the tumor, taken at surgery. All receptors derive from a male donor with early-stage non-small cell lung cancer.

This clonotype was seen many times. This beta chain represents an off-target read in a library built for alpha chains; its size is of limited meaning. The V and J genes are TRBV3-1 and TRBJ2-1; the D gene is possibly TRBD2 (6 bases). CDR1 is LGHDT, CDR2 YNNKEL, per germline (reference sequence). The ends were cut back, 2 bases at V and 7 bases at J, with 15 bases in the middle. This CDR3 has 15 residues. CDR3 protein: CASSQILAGLNEQFF. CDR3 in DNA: TGTGCCAGCAGCCAAATACTCGCGGGGCTAAATGAGCAGTTCTTC.

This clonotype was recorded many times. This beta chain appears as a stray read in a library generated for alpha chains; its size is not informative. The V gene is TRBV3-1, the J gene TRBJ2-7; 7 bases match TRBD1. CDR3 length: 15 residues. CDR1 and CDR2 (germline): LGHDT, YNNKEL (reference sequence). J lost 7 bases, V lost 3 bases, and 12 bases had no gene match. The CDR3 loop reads CASSHRTGTQEEQYF. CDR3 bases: TGTGCCAGCAGCCACCGGACAGGTACACAGGAGGAGCAGTACTTC.

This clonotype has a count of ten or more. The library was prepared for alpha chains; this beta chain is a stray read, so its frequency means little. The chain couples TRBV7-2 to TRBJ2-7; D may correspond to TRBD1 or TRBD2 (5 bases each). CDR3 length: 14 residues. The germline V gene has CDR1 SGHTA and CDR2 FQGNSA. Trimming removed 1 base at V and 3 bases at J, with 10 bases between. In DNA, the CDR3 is TGTGCCAGCAGCTTAGGGGGGACCCGCTACGAGCAGTACTTC. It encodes CASSLGGTRYEQYF.

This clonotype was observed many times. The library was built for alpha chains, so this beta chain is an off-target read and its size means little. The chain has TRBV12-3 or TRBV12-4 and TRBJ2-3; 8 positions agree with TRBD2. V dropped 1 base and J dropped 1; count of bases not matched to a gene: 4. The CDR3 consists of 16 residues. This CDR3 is CASSLGAGAGTDTQYF. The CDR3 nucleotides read TGTGCCAGCAGTTTAGGAGCGGGAGCAGGCACAGATACGCAGTATTTT.

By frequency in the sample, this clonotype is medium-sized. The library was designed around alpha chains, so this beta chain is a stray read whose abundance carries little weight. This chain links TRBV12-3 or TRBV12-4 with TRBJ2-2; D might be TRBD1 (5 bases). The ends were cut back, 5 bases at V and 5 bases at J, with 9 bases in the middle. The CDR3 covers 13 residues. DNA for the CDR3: TGTGCCAGCAGTCTCAGACAGACCGGGGAGCTGTTTTTT. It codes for CASSLRQTGELFF.

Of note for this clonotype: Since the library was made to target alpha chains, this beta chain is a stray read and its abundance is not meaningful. DNA for the CDR3: TGTGCCAGCGGCCGGGTCGGCACTGAAGCTTTCTTT. Protein: CASGRVGTEAFF. V usage is TRBV2 and J usage is TRBJ1-1; unclear D gene. The V gene lost 8 bases and the J gene lost 4 bases, with 11 bases spanning the gap. From germline, CDR1 is SNHLY and CDR2 FYNNEI. The CDR3 loop spans 12 amino acids.